These 4 T cell receptor beta chains originate from one sample sequenced in a study of vaccination and CD4 T cells after COVID-19. The Oncomine TCR Beta short-read assay was what sequenced the DNA obtained from cultured CD4+ T cells. Using its own MiXCR run on the PCR reads, TCRdb lists one record per CDR3 protein. The table includes 7,000 to 9,500 distinct CDR3 sequences, about 73% detected once. This sample's treatment: roughly 11-day PBMC culture with coronavirus spike peptide pools or control peptides (ViraFEST assay). The antigens of these receptors remain unknown. The sample consisted of CD4+ T cells from blood, cultured in vitro. These receptor sequences come from a human donor who had recovered from COVID-19.

The chain couples TRBV11-2 to TRBJ2-3, with a weak D call TRBD2 (6 bases). V gave up 1 base and J gave up 1 base, with 6 bases separating them. The CDR3 totals 14 residues. Germline V lookup: CDR1 SGHAT, CDR2 FQNNGV. In nucleotides, the CDR3 is TGTGCCAGCAGCTTAGGCGGGGGCACAGATACGCAGTATTTT. This encodes CASSLGGGTDTQYF.

The chain is built from TRBV2 and TRBJ2-7, with TRBD2 matching 13 bases. Trimming at V came to 6 bases and at J to 6 bases, leaving 23 bases not matched to a gene. Germline loops: CDR1 SNHLY, CDR2 FYNNEI. This CDR3 has 20 amino acids. CDR3 DNA: TGTGCCAGCAGGTGGACTAGCGGGGGTACCAGATCGCCTACAGACTTCGAGCAGTACTTC. As protein: CASRWTSGGTRSPTDFEQYF.

CDR3 loop: CASSRDISNQPQHF. The CDR3 nucleotides read TGTGCCAGCAGCAGGGACATTAGCAATCAGCCCCAGCATTTT. The chain couples TRBV7-9 to TRBJ1-5, with a tentative D call TRBD1 (6 bases). Germline V gene data show CDR1 as SEHNR and CDR2 as FQNEAQ (reference sequence). The CDR3 is made up of 14 amino acids. V shed 5 bases and J shed 0 bases, with 8 bases lying between them.

This clonotype was seen only a few times. The V call is TRBV10-3, the J call TRBJ2-2; D not certain. The CDR3 is made up of 14 amino acids. Trimming cost V 11 bases and J 0 bases, with 13 bases left between them. Germline V CDR1 and CDR2: ENHRY, SYGVKD. CDR3 amino acids: CAHQRTANTGELFF. CDR3 in DNA: TGTGCCCATCAACGGACGGCGAACACCGGGGAGCTGTTTTTT.